One sample yielded the 21 T cell receptor beta chains listed below, sequenced in a study of blood T cell repertoires in COVID-19. The repertoire was sequenced with immunoSEQ multiplex PCR; TCRdb's copy has only in-frame clones and lacks some. The table lists 250,000 to 350,000 clones, approximately 88% of them singletons. The specimen sequenced was peripheral blood. Every receptor here comes from a woman aged 45-59 years with active or convalescent COVID-19.

Comments on this clone: Other DNA variants within this sample encode the same CDR3. The CDR3 bases are TGTGCCAGCAGGAGGGATAATGAGCAGTTCTTC. Translated: CASRRDNEQFF. The rearrangement joins TRBV2 to TRBJ2-1; D perhaps matches TRBD2 (5 bases). Germline values: CDR1 SNHLY, CDR2 FYNNEI. The V end was cut by 6 bases, the J end by 7 bases, with 7 bases between. The CDR3 covers 11 residues.

The chain has TRBV18 and TRBJ2-7; perhaps TRBD1 as D (6 bases). The length of the CDR3 is 16 residues. V was cut by 2 bases and J by 5 bases, with 19 bases left in between. From germline, CDR1 is KGHSH and CDR2 LQKENI. The CDR3 protein is CASSPYNRVVIDEQYF. CDR3 nucleotide sequence: TGTGCCAGCTCACCATACAACAGGGTGGTCATTGACGAGCAGTACTTC.

Note on this clone: A much larger clone lies a single base off, so this may be a read error. Other DNA sequences from this sample encode an identical CDR3 as well. The rearrangement uses TRBV7-2 and TRBJ1-1; TRBD1 is a possible D gene (6 bases). Germline CDR1 reads SGHTA; CDR2 reads FQGNSA. Trimming left V 3 bases short and J 1 base short, with 6 bases between. The CDR3 is 13 residues long. CDR3 bases: TGTGCCAGCAGCTTGGACAGGAACACTGAAGCTTTCTTT. Protein product: CASSLDRNTEAFF.

This clone appeared many times. An end of the junction differs from the germline gene, which may be a read error. CDR3: CASSLAHSGSGELFF. In DNA, the CDR3 is TGTGCTAGCAGCTTAGCGCATTCGGGTTCCGGGGAGCTGTTTTTT. The chain links TRBV7-7 to TRBJ2-2, with D perhaps TRBD2 (5 bases). Germline V CDR1 and CDR2: SSHAT, FNYEAQ (reference sequence). This CDR3 has 15 amino acids.

This chain connects TRBV7-2 to TRBJ1-2; D is perhaps TRBD1 (5 bases). CDR1 and CDR2 from the germline V gene are SGHTA and FQGNSA. The CDR3 is 16 residues long. Trimming removed 1 base at V and 2 bases at J, with 14 bases between. The CDR3 sequence is CASSLGGAGRNYGYTF. The CDR3 DNA sequence: TGTGCCAGCAGCTTAGGAGGGGCAGGGAGGAACTATGGCTACACCTTC. The whole variable domain, filled in from reference TRBV7-2 and TRBJ1-2, reads GAGVSQSPSNKVTEKGKDVELRCDPISGHTALYWYRQSLGQGLEFLIYFQGNSAPDKSGLPSDRFSAERTGGSVSTLTIQRTQQEDSAVYLCASSLGGAGRNYGYTFGSGTRLTVV.

The rearrangement joins TRBV18 to TRBJ1-2; 8 nucleotides agree with TRBD1. V was clipped by 2 bases and J by 5 bases; unmatched bases: 7. This CDR3 is built from 15 residues. CDR1 is KGHSH and CDR2 is LQKENI in the germline V gene. CDR3 coding DNA: TGTGCCAGCTCACCAGTGGACAGGGACAGTTATGGCTACACCTTC. Amino acid sequence: CASSPVDRDSYGYTF.

V and J are TRBV3-1 (or the pseudogene TRBV3-2) and TRBJ2-5; D is undetermined. CDR3 length equals 16 residues. V lost 0 bases and J lost 4, with 15 bases in between. The V gene's germline CDR1 is LGHDT and CDR2 YNNKEL (reference sequence). The CDR3 protein is CASSQDVRRLGETQYF. The CDR3 nucleotides are TGTGCCAGCAGCCAAGATGTACGGCGGCTAGGAGAGACCCAGTACTTC.

The chain uses TRBV7-3 and TRBJ2-1; 12 nucleotides align to TRBD1. V was pared by 5 bases and J by 7 bases, with 12 bases of the junction left unmatched. The CDR3 has 17 amino acids. Looked up from germline, CDR1 is SGHTA and CDR2 is FQGTGA. The CDR3 is CASSPQGGTGGWNEQFF. The CDR3 coding sequence is TGTGCCAGCAGCCCCCAGGGGGGGACAGGGGGCTGGAATGAGCAGTTCTTC.

The chain carries TRBV7-9 and TRBJ1-5, with 7 nucleotides matching TRBD1. This CDR3 has 15 residues. Unmatched junction bases numbered 8, after V lost 6 bases and J lost 3 bases. The germline V gene has CDR1 SEHNR and CDR2 FQNEAQ (reference sequence). The CDR3 sequence is CASSPPGTDNQPQHF. DNA of the CDR3: TGTGCCAGCAGTCCCCCCGGGACAGACAATCAGCCCCAGCATTTT.

The gene calls are TRBV2 and TRBJ1-6, with D perhaps matching TRBD1 (6 bases). The germline CDR1 and CDR2 sequences are SNHLY and FYNNEI. V was shortened by 6 bases and J by 9 bases, with 18 bases between the two germline ends. The CDR3 is 15 residues long. CDR3 nucleotide sequence: TGTGCCAGCAGGGACTCACAGGGCACCTTTTCACCCCTCCACTTT. Translating gives CASRDSQGTFSPLHF.

The chain has TRBV18 and TRBJ1-5; D is undetermined. The CDR3 consists of 16 residues. Germline values: CDR1 KGHSH, CDR2 LQKENI. With 3 bases removed from V and 2 bases from J, the gap between germline ends came to 14 bases. CDR3 loop: CASSPTRAGGNQPQHF. DNA of the CDR3: TGTGCCAGCTCACCCACAAGGGCCGGGGGCAATCAGCCCCAGCATTTT.

This clone appeared a single time. This sequence joins TRBV7-2 and TRBJ1-3; weak D call: TRBD1 (6 bases). Germline-derived CDR1 and CDR2 are SGHTA and FQGNSA. CDR3 size: 16 residues. Trimming took off 1 base at V and 4 bases at J, with 14 bases between the two ends. The CDR3 DNA follows: TGTGCCAGCAGCTTAGGGCCACAGGGCGCAGGAAACACCATATATTTT. Encoded protein: CASSLGPQGAGNTIYF.

J is TRBJ2-7 and V is TRBV4-1, with 7 nucleotides matching TRBD1. The germline gives CDR1 MGHRA, CDR2 YSYEKL. This CDR3 spans 13 amino acids. V was pared by 0 bases and J by 8 bases, with 4 bases of the junction left unmatched. The chain's CDR3 is CASSQDRQGQQYF. The CDR3 region has the DNA TGCGCCAGCAGCCAAGATAGACAGGGCCAGCAGTACTTC.

This chain connects TRBV2 to TRBJ2-1; 9 bases fit TRBD2. V shed 7 bases and J 7 bases; nucleotides not matched to a gene: 5. Germline V gene sequence: CDR1 SNHLY, CDR2 FYNNEI. The CDR3 is made up of 13 amino acids. The CDR3 bases are TGTGCCAGCACCGCTAGCGGGAAGAATGAGCAGTTCTTC. Translated: CASTASGKNEQFF.

V and J are TRBV7-2 and TRBJ2-1, with TRBD2 matching over 8 bases. The CDR3 has 16 amino acids. The ends lost 0 bases at V and 4 bases at J; junction bases unmatched: 5. Per the germline V gene, CDR1 is SGHTA and CDR2 is FQGNSA. CDR3: CASSLAQAGGYNEQFF. The CDR3 bases are TGTGCCAGCAGCTTAGCGCAGGCGGGGGGTTACAATGAGCAGTTCTTC.

The chain recombines TRBV19 with TRBJ1-2; the D gene is possibly TRBD1 (5 bases). Germline loops: CDR1 LNHDA, CDR2 SQIVND (reference sequence). CDR3 length equals 14 residues. V was cut by 7 bases and J by 3 bases, with 15 bases left in between. CDR3 protein: CASTQGGHHYGYTF. CDR3 DNA: TGTGCCAGTACCCAGGGTGGCCACCACTATGGCTACACCTTC.

This chain links TRBV4-1 with TRBJ2-5, with D possibly matching TRBD2 (6 bases). Germline CDR1 is MGHRA and CDR2 is YSYEKL. The CDR3 sequence is 15 residues long. Trimming removed 1 base from V and 4 bases from J, with 13 bases in between. The CDR3 DNA reads TGCGCCAGCAGCCAAGCTGGAAGGAGGGGAGAGACCCAGTACTTC. This sequence encodes CASSQAGRRGETQYF.

The rearrangement links TRBV4-3 to TRBJ2-5; D is perhaps TRBD2 (6 bases). CDR1 and CDR2 from the germline V gene are LGHNA and YSLEER. CDR3 length: 16 amino acids. The V gene lost 2 bases and the J gene lost 2 bases, with 15 bases spanning the gap. The DNA for the CDR3 is TGCGCCAGCAGCCAAAGATTCCGGGACTTACAAGAGACCCAGTACTTC. Translation: CASSQRFRDLQETQYF.

The V gene is TRBV6-6, the J gene TRBJ2-7; perhaps TRBD2 as D (7 bases). CDR3 length: 15 amino acids. CDR1 and CDR2 (germline): MNHNY, SVGAGI (reference sequence). Trimming pared 5 bases from V and 4 bases from J, leaving 18 bases between. DNA for the CDR3: TGTGCCAGCAGTCCCCAGGGAGGGGGGGCTTACGAGCAGTACTTC. Its protein product is CASSPQGGGAYEQYF.

The V and J genes are TRBV29-1 and TRBJ2-3, with 7 nucleotides matching TRBD2. Germline V gene sequence: CDR1 SQVTM, CDR2 ANQGSEA. The CDR3 spans 15 residues. With V trimmed by 6 bases and J by 0 bases, 9 bases remained unmatched. CDR3 region: CSVRLSGASTDTQYF. The CDR3 coding sequence is TGCAGCGTACGACTGAGCGGGGCTAGCACAGATACGCAGTATTTT.

This chain joins TRBV21-1 and TRBJ1-3; the table's D call TRBD1 went unverified against the DNA. TRBV21-1 is designated a pseudogene. The CDR3 extends over 17 amino acids. In DNA form, the CDR3 reads TGTGCCAGCACCCCCAGGGCGACTCTCAACTCTGGAAACACCATATATTTT. This translates into CASTPRATLNSGNTIYF.